Below are 14 T cell receptor beta chains sequenced from a single sample in a study of human T cells and chemical hapten exposure. The time point here: patch test 1, 2 weeks after DPC sensitization. Regarding treatment: therapeutic diphenylcyclopropenone sensitization with weekly scalp DPC. TCRdb reprocessed the RACE reads via MiXCR and lists one record per CDR3 protein. The data contain about 83,000 distinct CDR3 sequences, around 7% of them singletons. Specimen: whole blood, collected in connection with sensitization to the hapten diphenylcyclopropenone (DPC). The source is a woman in her 30s with alopecia areata. Some clones in this sample may be carry-over from other donors' samples.

This clonotype appeared a few times. This chain connects TRBV12-3 or TRBV12-4 to TRBJ1-2; the D gene is possibly TRBD1 (6 bases). This CDR3 has 13 residues. V was clipped by 6 bases and J by 6 bases, with 14 bases between them. CDR3 in amino acids: CASSHAGGDGYTF. The CDR3 region has the DNA TGTGCCAGCAGCCACGCGGGGGGCGATGGCTACACCTTC.

A word on this clonotype: This may arise from a read error, as a much more abundant clone is one base away. The V call is TRBV20-1, the J call TRBJ2-7, with D possibly TRBD2 on 5 matching bases. The CDR3 runs 12 residues. Trimming took off 3 bases at V and 5 bases at J, with 11 bases between the two ends. CDR1 is DFQATT, CDR2 SNEGSKA, per germline (reference sequence). CDR3 DNA: TGCAGTGCTAGCGGGGAAACCGACGAGCAGTACTTC. Translation: CSASGETDEQYF.

This clonotype was seen many times. The chain carries TRBV19 and TRBJ1-2; D is unclear. CDR1 and CDR2 (germline): LNHDA, SQIVND (reference sequence). This CDR3 has 15 amino acids. V lost 2 bases and J 5 bases, leaving 15 bases between the germline ends. The CDR3 loop is CASSIQPHDLYGYTF. CDR3 nucleotides: TGTGCCAGTAGTATACAACCCCACGACTTATATGGCTACACCTTC.

This clonotype was seen a few times. V is TRBV20-1 and J is TRBJ1-1; a possible D gene is TRBD1 (6 bases). Trimming pared 6 bases from V and 3 bases from J, leaving 26 bases between. CDR1 and CDR2 from the germline V gene are DFQATT and SNEGSKA (reference sequence). The CDR3 length is 17 residues. The chain's CDR3 is CSATHGGRGPWDTEAFF. The CDR3, as DNA: TGCAGTGCAACCCATGGGGGCCGGGGACCGTGGGACACTGAAGCTTTCTTT.

The CDR3 is CASSQDRRDSHTDTQYF. CDR3 in DNA: TGCGCCAGCAGCCAAGACCGCCGGGACTCACACACAGATACGCAGTATTTT. The chain joins TRBV4-1 to TRBJ2-3, with a possible D match to TRBD2 (6 bases). The V and J ends lost 0 bases and 2 bases respectively, with 15 bases between them. CDR1 is MGHRA, CDR2 YSYEKL, per germline. The CDR3 has 17 amino acids.

This clonotype was found many times. The chain couples TRBV5-1 to TRBJ2-1; possible D gene TRBD1, 5 bases. This CDR3 contains 15 residues. The V gene's germline CDR1 is SGHRS and CDR2 YFSETQ. V lost 0 bases and J lost 2, with 9 bases in between. The CDR3 here is CASSLGQGPYNEQFF. DNA of the CDR3: TGCGCCAGCAGCTTGGGGCAGGGTCCCTACAATGAGCAGTTCTTC.

This clonotype was picked up many times. The chain recombines TRBV2 with TRBJ2-3; unclear D gene. The CDR3 has 12 amino acids. Germline V lookup: CDR1 SNHLY, CDR2 FYNNEI. V was cut by 6 bases and J by 0 bases, with 4 bases left in between. The CDR3 coding sequence is TGTGCCAGCAGGCGGAGCACAGATACGCAGTATTTT. Translation: CASRRSTDTQYF.

This clonotype occurred many times. The rearrangement joins TRBV20-1 to TRBJ1-6, with D unclear. The V and J ends lost 0 bases and 0 bases respectively, with 9 bases between them. The CDR3 is 16 residues long. CDR1 is DFQATT and CDR2 is SNEGSKA in the germline V gene (reference sequence). The CDR3 region has the DNA TGCAGTGCTAGAGATGCGAGGAGCTCCTATAATTCACCCCTCCACTTT. Protein sequence: CSARDARSSYNSPLHF.

This chain connects TRBV7-9 to TRBJ1-2; D remains ambiguous. The CDR3 loop spans 12 amino acids. V was pared by 8 bases and J by 5 bases, with 12 bases between. Germline V gives CDR1 SEHNR, CDR2 FQNEAQ (reference sequence). Written as DNA, the CDR3 is TGTGCCAGCGGCGGAGCCTATTATGGCTACACCTTC. It specifies CASGGAYYGYTF.

This clonotype occurred a few times. A read error may account for a junction end that differs from germline. V is TRBV29-1 and J is TRBJ1-2; 9 bases match TRBD1. Looked up from germline, CDR1 is SQVTM and CDR2 is ANQGSEA. The CDR3 covers 14 residues. DNA of the CDR3: TGCAGCGTCGAAGACAGGGGGGGAAACTATGGCTACACCTTC. Translated: CSVEDRGGNYGYTF.

This clonotype turned up a few times. The CDR3 DNA follows: TGTGCCAGCAGCTTAGGGACAGACTACGAGCAGTACTTC. Amino acids: CASSLGTDYEQYF. The chain carries TRBV11-2 and TRBJ2-7, with D maybe TRBD1 (6 bases). V was cut by 1 base and J by 3 bases, with 7 bases left in between. CDR3 length equals 13 residues. Germline CDR1 and CDR2: SGHAT and FQNNGV.

This clonotype was counted a few times. The rearrangement links TRBV20-1 to TRBJ1-6, with no clear D. From germline, CDR1 is DFQATT and CDR2 SNEGSKA (reference sequence). The CDR3 loop spans 13 amino acids. Trimming took off 6 bases at V and 0 bases at J, with 6 bases between the two ends. CDR3 in amino acids: CSAFSSYNSPLHF. The DNA for the CDR3 is TGCAGTGCATTTAGCTCCTATAATTCACCCCTCCACTTT.

The table lists this clonotype with a few counts. This chain connects TRBV2 to TRBJ2-3, with TRBD1 matching over 8 bases. Germline CDR1 and CDR2: SNHLY and FYNNEI. The V segment lost 9 bases and the J segment 2 bases; nucleotides outside the gene matches: 7. The CDR3 has 14 amino acids. The CDR3 spells CARGLTGATDTQYF. CDR3 coding DNA: TGTGCCAGGGGTCTGACAGGGGCCACAGATACGCAGTATTTT.

This clonotype has ten or more counts. V gene TRBV20-1 combines with J gene TRBJ1-5, with D uncertain. Germline assignment: CDR1 DFQATT and CDR2 SNEGSKA (reference sequence). The CDR3 has 14 residues. V dropped 5 bases and J dropped 6 bases, with 17 bases sitting between them. The CDR3 region has the DNA TGCAGTGCTGAATATGGACCTTGGCCTCAGCCCCAGCATTTT. This codes for CSAEYGPWPQPQHF.